The rows below give T cell receptor beta chains drawn from one sample of a study of T and B cells in COVID-19 patients. TCRdb independently ran MiXCR on the multiplex PCR reads; one entry per CDR3 protein. Here the sample spans around 10,000 distinct CDR3 sequences, approximately 33% being singletons. The material sequenced was blood. All receptors come from a human donor with active COVID-19. Each CDR3 is given with its conserved first and last residue. The order of the fields is J gene, clone size, D gene, V gene, CDR3 protein, CDR3 DNA. A D gene is named only where the DNA matches it firmly. Expanded clones are given a class, and other clones once, few, many or no size at all.

>TRBJ2-1|few|TRBD2|TRBV12-3/TRBV12-4
CASTSLRGGLYNEQFF
TGTGCCAGCACCTCCCTCCGGGGGGGCCTCTACAATGAGCAGTTCTTC
>TRBJ2-1|.|TRBD2|TRBV19
CASSYRTSGGWNEQFF
TGTGCCAGTAGTTACCGGACTAGCGGGGGCTGGAATGAGCAGTTCTTC
>TRBJ2-7|.|.|TRBV6-5
CAISESGYGVRSYEQYF
TGTGCCATCAGTGAGTCTGGGTACGGAGTAAGGTCCTACGAGCAGTACTTC
>TRBJ2-1|medium-sized|.|TRBV6-5
CASSSRGGPEQFF
TGTGCCAGCAGCTCTAGGGGGGGCCCTGAGCAGTTCTTC
>TRBJ2-7|few|.|TRBV6-5
CASLKEGGSYEQYF
TGTGCCAGCTTAAAAGAGGGGGGCTCCTACGAGCAGTACTTC
>TRBJ2-7|.|TRBD1|TRBV12-3/TRBV12-4
CASSRVTGRSEQYF
TGTGCCAGCAGCCGAGTGACAGGGAGAAGCGAGCAGTACTTC
>TRBJ1-3|.|.|TRBV19
CASTRTDSGNTIYF
TGTGCCAGTACCAGGACCGACTCTGGAAACACCATATATTTT
>TRBJ1-1|.|.|TRBV21-1
CASSRRGQGVWYTEAFF
TGTGCCAGCAGCAGAAGGGGACAGGGGGTATGGTACACTGAAGCTTTCTTT
>TRBJ2-1|few|.|TRBV10-1
CASSPQENEQFF
TGCGCCAGCAGCCCACAGGAGAATGAGCAGTTCTTC
>TRBJ1-2|.|.|TRBV6-5
CAISESGQKGYGYTF
TGTGCCATCAGTGAGTCGGGGCAGAAGGGCTATGGCTACACCTTC
>TRBJ2-7|.|TRBD2|TRBV30
CAWSVRLVTSGPDYEQYF
TGTGCCTGGAGTGTACGCCTGGTTACTAGCGGGCCCGACTACGAGCAGTACTTC
>TRBJ1-6|medium-sized|.|TRBV30
CAWSDLQGSSYNSPLHF
TGTGCCTGGAGCGATCTACAGGGAAGCTCCTATAATTCACCCCTCCACTTT
>TRBJ2-5|medium-sized|.|TRBV27
CASSSGLRETQYF
TGTGCCAGCAGTTCGGGACTCCGGGAGACCCAGTACTTC
>TRBJ2-2|medium-sized|TRBD1|TRBV19
CASTKMKGQGTGELFF
TGTGCCAGTACCAAAATGAAGGGACAGGGGACCGGGGAGCTGTTTTTT
>TRBJ2-2|.|.|TRBV6-1
CASSYENTGELFF
TGTGCCAGCAGTTACGAAAACACCGGGGAGCTGTTTTTT
>TRBJ1-1|few|.|TRBV6-5
CASSLLLNTEAFF
TGTGCCAGCAGTCTTCTTTTGAACACTGAAGCTTTCTTT
>TRBJ2-2|few|.|TRBV6-2/TRBV6-3
CASSQTSANTGELFF
TGTGCCAGCAGCCAGACTAGTGCGAACACCGGGGAGCTGTTTTTT
>TRBJ2-3|.|TRBD2|TRBV12-3/TRBV12-4
CASSPGRLAGGLTDTQYF
TGTGCCAGCTCCCCTGGAAGACTAGCGGGGGGGCTGACAGATACGCAGTATTTT
>TRBJ2-1|few|TRBD2|TRBV10-3
CAISEPPVSGGAYNEQFF
TGTGCCATCAGTGAGCCGCCGGTGAGCGGGGGGGCTTACAATGAGCAGTTCTTC
>TRBJ1-1|few|.|TRBV30
CAWAGGRTEAFF
TGTGCCTGGGCTGGTGGTCGGACTGAAGCTTTCTTT
>TRBJ2-6|.|TRBD1|TRBV19
CASSKTGGAGANVLTF
TGTGCCAGCAGCAAAACAGGGGGTGCTGGGGCCAACGTCCTGACTTTC
>TRBJ2-1|medium-sized|.|TRBV15
CATSGRGASYNEQFF
TGTGCCACCAGCGGACGGGGGGCTTCCTACAATGAGCAGTTCTTC
>TRBJ1-5|few|.|TRBV6-5
CASSYTTPGQPFNQPQHF
TGTGCCAGCAGTTACACCACTCCGGGACAACCTTTCAATCAGCCCCAGCATTTT
>TRBJ2-1|few|TRBD1|TRBV7-2
CASSSGQGGNNEQFF
TGTGCCAGCAGCTCGGGACAGGGGGGAAATAACGAGCAGTTCTTC
>TRBJ2-7|.|.|TRBV18
CASSTGRYAYEQYF
TGTGCCAGCTCAACGGGGAGGTATGCCTACGAGCAGTACTTC
>TRBJ2-5|few|.|TRBV6-2/TRBV6-3
CASEDGFQETQYF
TGTGCCTCCGAGGACGGATTTCAAGAGACCCAGTACTTC
>TRBJ1-5|.|TRBD1|TRBV6-6
CASRAGQEKQPQHF
TGTGCCAGCAGGGCCGGACAGGAAAAACAGCCCCAGCATTTT
>TRBJ1-5|few|.|TRBV5-4
CASSLDGNQPQHF
TGTGCCAGCAGCTTGGACGGGAATCAGCCCCAGCATTTT
>TRBJ1-6|few|.|TRBV27
CASSLKGGARNSPLHF
TGTGCCAGCAGTTTAAAGGGGGGGGCGCGAAATTCACCCCTCCACTTT
>TRBJ1-4|medium-sized|.|TRBV19
CASKRAGIEKLFF
TGTGCCAGTAAAAGGGCAGGAATTGAAAAACTGTTTTTT
>TRBJ1-1|.|TRBD1|TRBV27
CASSPTGTGMMNTEAFF
TGTGCCAGCAGTCCGACCGGGACAGGGATGATGAACACTGAAGCTTTCTTT
>TRBJ1-4|few|.|TRBV4-3
CASSQRRAAEKLFF
TGCGCCAGCAGCCAACGGAGGGCAGCTGAAAAACTGTTTTTT
>TRBJ1-5|.|.|TRBV10-3
CAISADGRNNQPQHF
TGTGCCATCAGTGCGGACGGTAGAAACAATCAGCCCCAGCATTTT
>TRBJ1-1|few|TRBD1|TRBV5-6
CASSSYQGARNTEAFF
TGTGCCAGCAGCTCCTACCAGGGGGCAAGGAACACTGAAGCTTTCTTT
>TRBJ2-7|.|TRBD1|TRBV5-6
CASSLGWGTDYEQYF
TGTGCCAGCAGCTTAGGTTGGGGGACAGACTACGAGCAGTACTTC
>TRBJ2-4|.|.|TRBV5-4
CASSLDGLRGYTIQYF
TGTGCCAGCAGCTTGGATGGTTTACGGGGGTACACCATTCAGTACTTC
>TRBJ2-3|few|.|TRBV13
CASSLATQDTQYF
TGTGCCAGCAGCTTAGCCACGCAAGATACGCAGTATTTT
>TRBJ2-5|.|.|TRBV7-2
CASSPGRAETQYF
TGTGCCAGCAGCCCAGGCCGTGCAGAGACCCAGTACTTC
>TRBJ2-5|few|TRBD1|TRBV6-5
CASSRGRGLYQETQYF
TGTGCCAGCAGCCGTGGCAGGGGGCTGTACCAAGAGACCCAGTACTTC
>TRBJ2-1|few|.|TRBV20-1
CSARDMALHNEQFF
TGCAGTGCTAGAGATATGGCTCTCCACAATGAGCAGTTCTTC
>TRBJ2-3|.|.|TRBV7-2
CASSLRTPGADTQYF
TGTGCCAGCAGCCTACGGACTCCAGGCGCAGATACGCAGTATTTT
>TRBJ1-2|few|.|TRBV19
CASIPGGYNYGYTF
TGTGCCAGTATCCCGGGGGGCTATAACTATGGCTACACCTTC
>TRBJ1-5|.|.|TRBV6-1
CASSVSGSNQPQHF
TGTGCCAGCAGTGTCAGCGGTAGCAATCAGCCCCAGCATTTT